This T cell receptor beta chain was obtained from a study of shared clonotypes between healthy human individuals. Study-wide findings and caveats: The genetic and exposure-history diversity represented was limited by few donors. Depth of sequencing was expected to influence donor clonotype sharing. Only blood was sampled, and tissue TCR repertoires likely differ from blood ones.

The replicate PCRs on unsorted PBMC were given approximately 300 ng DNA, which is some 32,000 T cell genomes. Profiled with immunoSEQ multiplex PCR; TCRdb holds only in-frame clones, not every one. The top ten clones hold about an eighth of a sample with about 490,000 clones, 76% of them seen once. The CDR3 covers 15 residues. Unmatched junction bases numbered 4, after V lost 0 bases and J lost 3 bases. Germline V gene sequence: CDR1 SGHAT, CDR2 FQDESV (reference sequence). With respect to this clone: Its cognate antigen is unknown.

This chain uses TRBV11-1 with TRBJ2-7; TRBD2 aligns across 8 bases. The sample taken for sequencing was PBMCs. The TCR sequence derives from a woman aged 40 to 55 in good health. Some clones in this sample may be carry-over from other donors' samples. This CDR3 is CASSLAGLAGYEQYF. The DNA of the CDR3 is TGTGCCAGCAGCTTAGCGGGGCTAGCGGGCTACGAGCAGTACTTC.